A selection of T cell receptor beta chains follows, all from one sample in a study of blood T cells in healthy people across ages. One entry per CDR3 protein results from TCRdb running MiXCR on the 5' RACE reads. The sample contains under 2,000,000 distinct CDR3 sequences, just under 50% of which appear only once. Sequencing was done on a sample of blood. The receptors derive from a woman in her thirties or forties in good health. Each CDR3 is given with its conserved first and last residue. Each record gives: J gene, clone size, D gene, V gene, CDR3 protein, CDR3 DNA. The D gene is left open where the match is weak. Clone size is stated in some rows and not others, as once, few, many or a class when expanded.

>TRBJ2-1|.|.|TRBV5-4
CASSNYRDNEQFF
TGTGCCAGCAGTAACTACAGGGACAATGAGCAGTTCTTC
>TRBJ2-1|.|TRBD2|TRBV6-2/TRBV6-3
CASRPTSGGAWNEQFF
TGCGCCAGCAGGCCCACTAGCGGGGGGGCTTGGAATGAGCAGTTCTTC
>TRBJ2-3|.|TRBD2|TRBV6-4
CASGGGAADTQYF
TGTGCCAGCGGCGGGGGGGCCGCAGATACGCAGTATTTT
>TRBJ1-2|few|.|TRBV6-2/TRBV6-3
CASRLTAPHGYTF
TGTGCCAGCAGGCTAACAGCTCCTCATGGCTACACCTTC
>TRBJ2-7|.|TRBD1|TRBV10-1
CASSHTGDYEQYF
TGCGCCAGCAGTCATACAGGGGACTACGAGCAGTACTTC
>TRBJ2-7|.|.|TRBV27
CASSLSPPLYEQYF
TGTGCCAGCAGTTTATCCCCCCCCTTGTACGAGCAGTACTTC
>TRBJ2-1|.|TRBD1|TRBV4-3
CASSQEAGQGTYNEQFF
TGCGCCAGCAGCCAAGAAGCGGGACAGGGAACCTACAATGAGCAGTTCTTC
>TRBJ2-4|.|.|TRBV9
CASSDTKNIQYF
TGTGCCAGCAGCGACACCAAAAACATTCAGTACTTC
>TRBJ2-7|.|.|TRBV27
CASRQAESSYEQYF
TGTGCCAGCAGGCAGGCTGAGAGCTCCTACGAGCAGTACTTC
>TRBJ2-1|.|.|TRBV6-2/TRBV6-3
CASWRGLADDNEQFF
TGTGCCAGCTGGAGGGGGCTGGCGGACGACAATGAGCAGTTCTTC
>TRBJ2-1|few|.|TRBV20-1
CSARRQIPDRFF
TGCAGTGCCCGCAGGCAAATCCCCGATCGGTTCTTC
>TRBJ2-3|.|.|TRBV6-5
CASSYSRNVDTQYF
TGTGCCAGCAGTTACTCGAGGAACGTGGACACGCAGTATTTT
>TRBJ2-5|.|.|TRBV18
CASSPPGRAEAQYF
TGTGCCAGCTCACCACCGGGCAGGGCGGAGGCCCAGTACTTC
>TRBJ2-1|few|.|TRBV25-1
CASSEQLDEQFF
TGTGCCAGCAGTGAACAACTTGATGAGCAGTTCTTC
>TRBJ2-7|.|TRBD2|TRBV6-5
CASSYSLAGSSYEQYF
TGTGCCAGCAGTTACTCCTTAGCGGGAAGCTCCTACGAGCAGTACTTC
>TRBJ1-2|.|.|TRBV13
CASRGARTDVNYGYTF
TGTGCCAGCAGGGGGGCCCGGACAGACGTTAACTATGGCTACACCTTC
>TRBJ2-3|.|TRBD1|TRBV20-1
CSARDRGFSDTQYF
TGCAGTGCTAGGGACAGGGGGTTTTCAGATACGCAGTATTTT
>TRBJ2-7|.|.|TRBV12-3/TRBV12-4
CASSFSEEQYF
TGTGCCAGCAGTTTTTCTGAGGAGCAGTACTTC
>TRBJ2-1|.|TRBD2|TRBV5-1
CASSFIPTSGGDNEQFF
TGCGCCAGCAGCTTTATACCGACTAGCGGGGGGGACAATGAGCAGTTCTTC
>TRBJ2-1|few|.|TRBV28
CATIPRGGVNEQFF
TGTGCCACCATACCCAGGGGAGGGGTCAATGAGCAGTTCTTC
>TRBJ2-5|.|.|TRBV7-6
CASSRGGQGLETPYF
TGTGCCAGCAGCCGAGGAGGGCAGGGATTGGAGACCCCGTACTTC
>TRBJ1-2|.|.|TRBV20-1
CSARELGTYYTF
TGCAGTGCTAGAGAGCTGGGGACCTACTACACCTTC
>TRBJ2-5|few|.|TRBV5-1
CASSLGATVQETQYF
TGCGCCAGCAGCTTGGGGGCTACAGTACAAGAGACCCAGTACTTC
>TRBJ2-7|.|TRBD1|TRBV12-3/TRBV12-4
CASSRPVGTASYEQYF
TGTGCCAGCAGCCGGCCCGTTGGGACAGCTTCCTACGAGCAGTACTTC
>TRBJ2-1|.|.|TRBV27
CASQNYNERFF
TGTGCCAGCCAGAATTACAATGAGCGGTTCTTC
>TRBJ2-3|.|TRBD2|TRBV12-3/TRBV12-4
CASSSQILAGYTDAQYF
TGTGCCAGCAGCTCTCAGATCTTAGCGGGCTACACAGATGCGCAGTATTTT
>TRBJ2-3|.|.|TRBV29-1
CSVAGQPDTDTQYF
TGCAGCGTGGCAGGACAGCCCGACACAGATACGCAGTATTTT
>TRBJ1-2|few|.|TRBV20-1
CSAPPGPRGYTF
TGCAGTGCTCCTCCGGGGCCGCGTGGCTACACCTTC
>TRBJ2-3|.|.|TRBV20-1
CSAQVGRTDTQYF
TGCAGTGCCCAGGTAGGGCGAACAGATACGCAGTATTTT
>TRBJ2-7|.|TRBD1|TRBV12-3/TRBV12-4
CASRTGTGVGEQYF
TGTGCCAGCAGGACTGGGACAGGGGTCGGCGAGCAGTACTTC
>TRBJ2-1|many|TRBD2|TRBV28
CASSFLASGQGEQFF
TGTGCCAGCAGTTTTCTTGCTAGCGGCCAGGGTGAGCAGTTCTTC
>TRBJ2-1|.|.|TRBV9
CASSASESPYVTNEQFF
TGTGCCAGCAGCGCATCAGAGTCTCCTTATGTTACGAATGAGCAGTTCTTC